A selection of T cell receptor beta chains follows, all from one sample in a study of T-cell memory formation after mild COVID-19. A single record per CDR3 protein comes from TCRdb applying MiXCR to the 5' RACE reads. The data show fewer than 200,000 distinct CDR3 sequences, approximately 18% seen once. Sequenced sample: PBMCs or a T cell subset sorted from them (not recorded which). Receptors originate from a man younger than 30 who had mild COVID-19 (a few samples of this study predate the infection). Cell type and time point are not known. CDR3s include the opening cysteine and the closing phenylalanine or tryptophan. Each record gives: V gene, clone size, J gene, D gene, CDR3 protein, CDR3 DNA. The D gene is left open where the match is weak. Part of the rows lack a size; the others show once, few, many or a class for expanded clones.

TRBV7-2	.	TRBJ2-3	.	CASSLLGARDTQYF	TGTGCCAGCAGCCTCTTGGGGGCCCGCGATACGCAGTATTTT
TRBV29-1	.	TRBJ2-7	.	CSVTLDRLSSYEQYF	TGCAGCGTTACCCTCGACAGGCTTTCTTCCTACGAGCAGTACTTC
TRBV12-3/TRBV12-4	.	TRBJ1-4	.	CASRRQGGNEKLFF	TGTGCCAGCAGACGCCAGGGAGGTAATGAAAAACTGTTTTTT
TRBV5-1	many	TRBJ2-3	.	CASSPIVRDTQYF	TGCGCCAGCAGCCCTATAGTACGGGATACGCAGTATTTT
TRBV12-3/TRBV12-4	few	TRBJ1-6	TRBD1	CASSFEDRGLSSLHF	TGTGCCAGCAGTTTTGAGGACAGGGGGCTTTCGTCCCTCCACTTT
TRBV20-1	many	TRBJ2-1	.	CSARVGTVLNEQFF	TGCAGTGCTAGAGTGGGGACCGTTCTCAATGAGCAGTTCTTC
TRBV14	many	TRBJ1-4	.	CASSQQFHRVEEKLFF	TGTGCCAGCAGCCAACAATTCCACAGGGTTGAGGAAAAACTGTTTTTT
TRBV6-5	few	TRBJ2-3	.	CASSYGLGRSTDTQYF	TGTGCCAGCAGTTACGGGCTGGGGAGATCCACAGATACGCAGTATTTT
TRBV6-2/TRBV6-3	.	TRBJ1-5	.	CANSYLEGAQHF	TGTGCCAACAGTTACCTCGAGGGGGCCCAGCATTTT
TRBV5-6	.	TRBJ1-2	.	CASSLGTAELYGYTF	TGTGCCAGCAGCTTGGGAACAGCCGAACTCTATGGCTACACCTTC
TRBV30	few	TRBJ2-5	.	CAWSVGGAMLETQYF	TGTGCCTGGAGTGTTGGGGGGGCCATGCTGGAGACCCAGTACTTC
TRBV6-6	.	TRBJ2-3	.	CASSGGSVADTQYF	TGTGCCAGCAGTGGAGGGTCTGTGGCAGATACGCAGTATTTT
TRBV20-1	.	TRBJ1-2	.	CSARTGSYGYTF	TGCAGTGCTAGAACTGGGAGCTATGGCTACACCTTC
TRBV5-1	.	TRBJ1-5	.	CASSRDLNQPQHF	TGCGCCAGCAGCCGGGACCTCAATCAGCCCCAGCATTTT
TRBV6-2/TRBV6-3	.	TRBJ2-1	.	CASMTQDGNNEQFF	TGTGCCAGCATGACACAGGACGGAAACAATGAGCAGTTCTTC
TRBV6-5	few	TRBJ2-7	.	CASSINRASYEQYF	TGTGCCAGCAGTATTAACAGGGCGTCCTACGAGCAGTACTTC
TRBV6-5	.	TRBJ1-2	.	CASSYQEGYGYTF	TGTGCCAGCAGTTATCAAGAAGGCTATGGCTACACCTTC
TRBV20-1	.	TRBJ2-1	.	CSARTLRRYNEQFF	TGCAGTGCTAGGACCCTCCGGAGATACAATGAGCAGTTCTTC
TRBV6-2/TRBV6-3	.	TRBJ2-1	.	CASRSEQFF	TGTGCCAGCCGTAGTGAGCAGTTCTTC
TRBV6-6	few	TRBJ1-1	.	CASSYGQGSGAFF	TGTGCCAGCAGTTATGGGCAGGGAAGTGGAGCTTTCTTT
TRBV7-2	many	TRBJ2-5	.	CASLRGETQYF	TGTGCCAGCCTGAGGGGGGAGACCCAGTACTTC
TRBV7-9	few	TRBJ2-1	.	CASSGSRGVRFF	TGTGCCAGCAGCGGCTCCCGGGGTGTACGGTTCTTC
TRBV11-2	few	TRBJ2-3	TRBD2	CASSAASGGGLGTDTQYF	TGTGCCAGCAGCGCCGCTAGCGGGGGGGGCTTGGGCACAGATACGCAGTATTTT
TRBV5-1	.	TRBJ1-5	TRBD1	CASSQQGSQGQPQHF	TGCGCCAGCAGCCAACAGGGGTCCCAAGGTCAGCCCCAGCATTTT
TRBV7-2	.	TRBJ2-1	.	CASSLARREQFF	TGTGCCAGCAGCTTAGCCCGCAGGGAGCAGTTCTTC
TRBV5-1	few	TRBJ2-3	.	CASSDGVDTQYF	TGCGCCAGCAGCGATGGGGTGGATACGCAGTATTTT
TRBV11-2	.	TRBJ1-5	.	CASSAGSSNQPQHF	TGTGCCAGCAGCGCCGGAAGTAGCAATCAGCCCCAGCATTTT
TRBV7-2	few	TRBJ2-7	TRBD1	CACGQGAYEQYF	TGTGCCTGTGGACAGGGGGCCTACGAGCAGTACTTC
TRBV7-9	few	TRBJ1-4	.	CASSLGLPGEEKLFF	TGTGCCAGCAGCTTAGGCCTTCCAGGGGAGGAAAAACTGTTTTTT
TRBV9	few	TRBJ2-6	TRBD2	CASSFLGGTGANVLTF	TGTGCCAGCAGCTTCTTGGGGGGGACCGGGGCCAACGTCCTGACTTTC
TRBV4-3	few	TRBJ2-5	.	CASSRGPGLETQYF	TGCGCCAGCAGCCGGGGACCGGGACTAGAGACCCAGTACTTC
TRBV10-3	.	TRBJ1-2	.	CAIRELGRAYGYTF	TGTGCCATCAGGGAATTGGGGCGGGCCTATGGCTACACCTTC
TRBV5-1	.	TRBJ1-3	.	CASSLERGQGNTIYF	TGCGCCAGCAGCTTGGAACGAGGCCAGGGAAACACCATATATTTT
TRBV6-2/TRBV6-3	few	TRBJ1-1	.	CASSPRGIGTEAFF	TGTGCCAGCAGTCCCAGGGGCATAGGCACTGAAGCTTTCTTT
TRBV6-2/TRBV6-3	few	TRBJ1-5	.	CASSYSGDDQPQHF	TGTGCCAGCAGTTACTCGGGGGATGATCAGCCCCAGCATTTT
TRBV5-6	.	TRBJ1-6	.	CASSLRLQPLHF	TGTGCCAGCAGCTTAAGACTCCAACCCCTCCACTTT
TRBV7-2	few	TRBJ2-5	.	CASSLSWGQETQYF	TGTGCCAGCAGCCTCTCGTGGGGACAAGAGACCCAGTACTTC
TRBV5-1	.	TRBJ2-2	TRBD1	CASSLRGRGELFF	TGCGCCAGCAGCTTGAGGGGGCGCGGGGAGCTGTTTTTT
TRBV2	.	TRBJ1-1	.	CASSEGTLNTEAFF	TGTGCCAGCAGTGAGGGGACATTGAACACTGAAGCTTTCTTT
TRBV4-2	few	TRBJ1-5	.	CASSRTGSDQPQHF	TGTGCCAGCAGCCGCACGGGTAGCGATCAGCCCCAGCATTTT
TRBV10-3	few	TRBJ1-1	.	CAISEVEGTEAFF	TGTGCCATCAGTGAAGTGGAGGGCACTGAAGCTTTCTTT
TRBV29-1	few	TRBJ2-3	.	CSVTGRFTDTQYF	TGCAGCGTGACGGGGAGATTTACGGATACGCAGTATTTT
TRBV6-1	.	TRBJ1-5	.	CASRPTGSGAGRFQPQHF	TGTGCCAGCAGACCAACCGGCTCCGGGGCAGGCAGGTTTCAGCCCCAGCATTTT
TRBV7-2	.	TRBJ2-2	TRBD2	CASSHSGSNTGELFF	TGTGCCAGCAGCCATAGCGGGTCGAACACCGGGGAGCTGTTTTTT
TRBV7-9	.	TRBJ1-2	.	CASSPGRRYTF	TGTGCCAGCAGCCCGGGACGGCGCTACACCTTC
TRBV5-6	.	TRBJ2-1	TRBD2	CASSLPGTTYAEQFF	TGTGCCAGCAGCCTCCCCGGGACTACCTATGCTGAGCAGTTCTTC
TRBV7-9	few	TRBJ1-3	.	CASSPPRGESGNTIYF	TGTGCCAGCAGCCCCCCCCGAGGGGAGTCTGGAAACACCATATATTTT